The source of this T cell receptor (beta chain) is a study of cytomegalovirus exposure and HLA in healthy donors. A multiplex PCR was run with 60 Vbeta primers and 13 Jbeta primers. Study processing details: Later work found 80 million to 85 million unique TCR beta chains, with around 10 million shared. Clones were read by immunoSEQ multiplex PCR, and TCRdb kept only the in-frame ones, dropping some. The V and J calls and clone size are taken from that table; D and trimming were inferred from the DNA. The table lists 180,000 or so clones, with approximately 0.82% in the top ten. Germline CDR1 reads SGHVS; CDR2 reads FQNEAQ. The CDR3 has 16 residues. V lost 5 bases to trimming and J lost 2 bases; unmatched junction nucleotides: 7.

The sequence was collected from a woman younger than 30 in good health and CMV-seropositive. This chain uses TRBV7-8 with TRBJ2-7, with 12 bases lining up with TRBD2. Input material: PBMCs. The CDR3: CASSTRLAGVTYEQYF. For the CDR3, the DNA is TGTGCCAGCAGCACTAGACTAGCGGGAGTCACCTACGAGCAGTACTTC.